The 30 T cell receptor beta chains given below trace back to one sample, sequenced in a study of OX40 agonist ivuxolimab in advanced cancers. Produced via immunoSEQ multiplex PCR; TCRdb's table is partial and in-frame only. This table has roughly 45,000 clones, 84% appearing once. Sequenced here: CD4+ or CD8+ T cells sorted from blood, sampled in a trial of the OX40 agonist ivuxolimab. These receptors came from an adult with an advanced solid tumor such as melanoma, head and neck, liver or kidney cancer.

This chain uses TRBV27 with TRBJ1-1; D is possibly TRBD1 (5 bases). CDR1 and CDR2 from the germline V gene are MNHEY and SMNVEV (reference sequence). The CDR3 totals 14 residues. Trimming removed 6 bases at V and 1 base at J, with 12 bases between. CDR3 loop: CASRGSTANTEAFF. CDR3 nucleotide sequence: TGTGCCAGCAGGGGATCGACAGCGAACACTGAAGCTTTCTTT.

This rearrangement joins TRBV4-1 to TRBJ2-7, with 7 bases that match TRBD2. The CDR3 consists of 14 residues. Germline values: CDR1 MGHRA, CDR2 YSYEKL. The ends lost 1 base at V and 3 bases at J; junction bases unmatched: 3. In nucleotides, the CDR3 is TGCGCCAGCAGCCAAGCCGGGGGGAACTACGAGCAGTACTTC. Residues: CASSQAGGNYEQYF.

J is TRBJ2-7 and V is TRBV11-2; 9 nucleotides line up with TRBD1. With 5 bases clipped from V and 2 bases from J, the junction kept 4 bases outside the gene matches. Per germline, CDR1 SGHAT and CDR2 FQNNGV. The CDR3 length is 14 residues. For the CDR3, the DNA is TGTGCCAGCAGCCTCGGACAGGGGACCTACGAGCAGTACTTC. As protein: CASSLGQGTYEQYF.

This chain uses TRBV7-9 with TRBJ2-3; 9 positions match TRBD2. The CDR3 consists of 15 residues. Germline values: CDR1 SEHNR, CDR2 FQNEAQ (reference sequence). The V gene end was trimmed by 4 bases and the J gene end by 2 bases; junction bases not matched to a gene: 4. CDR3 nucleotide sequence: TGTGCCAGCAGCTCGTTAGCGGGGGCCACAGATACGCAGTATTTT. Its protein is CASSSLAGATDTQYF.

This clone was seen only a few times. The chain links TRBV10-3 to TRBJ2-7; 10 bases fit TRBD2. Germline trimming cut 0 bases from V and 5 bases from J; bases unmatched to any gene: 4. The CDR3 totals 15 residues. CDR1 and CDR2 (germline): ENHRY, SYGVKD. The CDR3 DNA follows: TGTGCCATCAGTGAGTCGGCGCTAGCGGGAGACGAGCAGTACTTC. This encodes CAISESALAGDEQYF.

This clone appeared once. The sample has other DNA sequences that encode this CDR3 too. The V gene is TRBV4-1, the J gene TRBJ2-3; D uncertain. Deletions cut 0 bases from V and 4 bases from J, with 2 bases between. The CDR3 has 12 amino acids. Per germline, CDR1 MGHRA and CDR2 YSYEKL. The CDR3 protein is CASSQEPDTQYF. As DNA, the CDR3 is TGCGCCAGCAGCCAAGAGCCAGATACGCAGTATTTT.

This clone has just one count. The J gene is TRBJ2-7, the V gene TRBV6-5; D tentatively fits TRBD1 or TRBD2 (5 bases each). The V gene's germline CDR1 is MNHEY and CDR2 SVGAGI. The CDR3 totals 15 residues. Trimming removed 0 bases at V and 3 bases at J, with 12 bases between. The CDR3 loop is CASSYSRGTGYEQYF. The CDR3 region has the DNA TGTGCCAGCAGTTACTCGAGAGGGACCGGCTACGAGCAGTACTTC.

CDR3 protein: CASSRPPGRDTQYF. The CDR3 DNA sequence: TGTGCCAGCAGCCGTCCCCCAGGGAGAGATACGCAGTATTTT. The chain employs TRBV13 and TRBJ2-3; tentatively, D is TRBD1 or TRBD2 (5 bases each). CDR1 is PRHDT and CDR2 is FYEKMQ in the germline V gene (reference sequence). Trimming removed 5 bases at V and 5 bases at J, with 14 bases between. The CDR3 length is 14 residues.

This rearrangement joins TRBV25-1 to TRBJ1-2, with a possible D match to TRBD1 (5 bases). Looked up from germline, CDR1 is MGHDK and CDR2 is SYGVNS. V was cut by 4 bases and J by 5 bases, with 20 bases left in between. CDR3 length equals 16 residues. CDR3 sequence: CASSALRDAGRYGYTF. In nucleotides, the CDR3 is TGTGCCAGCAGTGCCCTCCGGGACGCCGGAAGGTATGGCTACACCTTC.

This clone appeared a single time. This rearrangement joins TRBV6-5 to TRBJ2-1; D not resolved. Germline CDR1 reads MNHEY; CDR2 reads SVGAGI. The CDR3 covers 12 residues. Trimming removed 7 bases at V and 6 bases at J, with 10 bases between. CDR3 nucleotides: TGTGCCAGCATGTCCAACACCAATGAGCAGTTCTTC. Translating gives CASMSNTNEQFF.

The rearrangement joins TRBV7-6 to TRBJ2-3; D gene uncertain. The CDR3 sequence is 11 residues long. From germline, CDR1 is SGHVS and CDR2 FNYEAQ. V shed 3 bases and J shed 6 bases, with 4 bases lying between them. CDR3 in DNA: TGTGCCAGCAGCTTCTCGGATACGCAGTATTTT. Translating gives CASSFSDTQYF. Full variable domain (remainder filled in from reference TRBV7-6 and TRBJ2-3): GAGVSQSPRYKVTKRGQDVALRCDPISGHVSLYWYRQALGQGPEFLTYFNYEAQQDKSGLPNDRFSAERPEGSISTLTIQRTEQRDSAMYRCASSFSDTQYFGPGTRLTVL.

The rearrangement joins TRBV29-1 to TRBJ2-1, with D uncertain. Trimming took off 0 bases at V and 4 bases at J, with 19 bases between the two ends. The CDR3 contains 17 residues. Germline V gives CDR1 SQVTM, CDR2 ANQGSEA. In DNA, the CDR3 is TGCAGCGTTGAAGATCCCCCTGGCACCTCTTCGTACAATGAGCAGTTCTTC. As protein: CSVEDPPGTSSYNEQFF.

The gene calls are TRBV9 and TRBJ2-2, with D perhaps TRBD1 (5 bases). This CDR3 comprises 15 residues. V lost 0 bases to trimming and J lost 4 bases, with 10 bases between them. CDR1 and CDR2 (germline): SGDLS, YYNGEE. The CDR3 loop reads CASSVAGFATGELFF. The CDR3 DNA reads TGTGCCAGCAGCGTAGCAGGGTTCGCCACCGGGGAGCTGTTTTTT.

The J gene is TRBJ2-7, the V gene TRBV28; D is possibly TRBD1 or TRBD2 (6 bases each). V was pared by 6 bases and J by 1 base, with 19 bases between. The CDR3 has 16 amino acids. CDR1 is MDHEN and CDR2 is SYDVKM in the germline V gene. CDR3 sequence: CASSPAGGRTSYEQYF. Here the CDR3 DNA reads TGTGCCAGCAGCCCGGCTGGGGGGCGAACATCCTACGAGCAGTACTTC.

This clone has only one observation. The genes are TRBV7-6 and TRBJ2-7; D is ambiguous. The CDR3 length is 13 residues. The germline gives CDR1 SGHVS, CDR2 FNYEAQ. The ends were cut back, 4 bases at V and 6 bases at J, with 13 bases in the middle. The CDR3 DNA reads TGTGCCAGCAGCTCAATTGCGTCGGGCGAGCAGTACTTC. Protein product: CASSSIASGEQYF.

The chain couples TRBV28 to TRBJ2-7; no clear D gene. Trimming removed 6 bases from V and 3 bases from J, with 18 bases in between. The CDR3 runs 15 residues. Germline V gene sequence: CDR1 MDHEN, CDR2 SYDVKM. CDR3 region: CASSLLTGSFYEQYF. In nucleotides, the CDR3 is TGTGCCAGCAGCCTTCTAACGGGCTCTTTCTACGAGCAGTACTTC.

The chain links TRBV28 to TRBJ2-5; D gene unclear. The CDR3 has 15 amino acids. Germline CDR1 MDHEN, CDR2 SYDVKM. V was clipped by 6 bases and J by 4 bases, with 18 bases between them. The CDR3 sequence is CASSPPNAGSETQYF. DNA of the CDR3: TGTGCCAGCAGCCCCCCAAACGCAGGATCAGAGACCCAGTACTTC.

J is TRBJ1-2 and V is TRBV5-6; D is unclear. Per the germline V gene, CDR1 is SGHDT and CDR2 is YYEEEE. V gave up 2 bases and J gave up 10 bases, with 15 bases separating them. The CDR3 spans 13 residues. DNA for the CDR3: TGTGCCAGCAGCTTCGGGGTCAGGCCCGACTACACCTTC. As protein: CASSFGVRPDYTF.

V and J are TRBV13 and TRBJ2-3; 7 bases match TRBD2. V trimming: 4 bases; J trimming: 0 bases; junction bases outside the gene matches: 7. The length of the CDR3 is 16 residues. Per germline, CDR1 PRHDT and CDR2 FYEKMQ (reference sequence). CDR3 region: CASSSPGRGSTDTQYF. In nucleotides, the CDR3 is TGTGCCAGCAGCTCCCCTGGGAGGGGCAGCACAGATACGCAGTATTTT.

The rearrangement links TRBV6-6 to TRBJ1-1; unclear D gene. Germline values: CDR1 MNHNY, CDR2 SVGAGI (reference sequence). Trimming took off 6 bases at V and 0 bases at J, with 11 bases between the two ends. The CDR3 is 14 residues long. CDR3 protein: CASSWARVNTEAFF. The CDR3 DNA reads TGTGCCAGCAGCTGGGCGAGGGTGAACACTGAAGCTTTCTTT.

The CDR3 DNA reads as TGTGCCAGCAGGACAGGACAGGGGATCTCCTACGAGCAGTACTTC. It is translated as CASRTGQGISYEQYF. The chain recombines TRBV6-5 with TRBJ2-7, with 9 bases aligning to TRBD1. The CDR3 runs 15 residues. Unmatched junction bases numbered 6, after V lost 6 bases and J lost 0 bases. CDR1 MNHEY and CDR2 SVGAGI come from the germline V gene.

The chain carries TRBV7-9 and TRBJ1-4; 9 bases are a match to TRBD1. The CDR3 runs to 15 residues. CDR1 SEHNR and CDR2 FQNEAQ come from the germline V gene (reference sequence). The junction had 8 bases not matched to a gene; V was cut back by 4 bases and J by 8 bases. CDR3 sequence reads: CASSWTGDTGEKLFF. The CDR3 DNA reads TGTGCCAGCAGCTGGACAGGGGACACGGGAGAAAAACTGTTTTTT.

The chain carries TRBV27 and TRBJ1-5, with a possible D match to TRBD1 (5 bases). The V end lost 3 bases, the J end lost 5 bases, and 11 bases lay between the germline ends. The CDR3 covers 14 residues. Looked up from germline, CDR1 is MNHEY and CDR2 is SMNVEV (reference sequence). The CDR3 nucleotides read TGTGCCAGCAGTTTCCAAGGGGTTGATCAGCCCCAGCATTTT. It translates to CASSFQGVDQPQHF.

The V and J genes are TRBV10-1 and TRBJ2-7; maybe TRBD1 (5 bases). Per germline, CDR1 WNHNN and CDR2 SYGVQD (reference sequence). There are 14 residues in the CDR3. V was cut by 5 bases and J by 3 bases, with 14 bases left in between. As DNA, the CDR3 is TGCGCCAGCAGTCAGCTCGGACACGGCTACGAGCAGTACTTC. This sequence encodes CASSQLGHGYEQYF.

The rearrangement links TRBV28 to TRBJ2-7; the D gene is possibly TRBD2 (6 bases). CDR3 size: 14 residues. Germline V gene sequence: CDR1 MDHEN, CDR2 SYDVKM. V lost 8 bases and J lost 2, with 16 bases in between. The CDR3 DNA reads as TGTGCCAGCGTGAAATGGGACTCCCCCTACGAGCAGTACTTC. Translating gives CASVKWDSPYEQYF.

This chain connects TRBV5-1 to TRBJ2-5, with TRBD1 matching 7 bases. CDR3 size: 17 residues. Germline CDR1 and CDR2: SGHRS and YFSETQ. The junction had 12 bases not matched to a gene; V was cut back by 2 bases and J by 2 bases. The CDR3 reads CASSFDPNRQGQETQYF. CDR3 nucleotides: TGCGCCAGCAGCTTTGACCCAAACAGACAGGGACAAGAGACCCAGTACTTC.

This clone is medium-sized (0.01 to 0.1%) by share. The chain links TRBV9 to TRBJ2-1, with 8 bases aligning to TRBD2. This CDR3 spans 17 amino acids. V was clipped by 0 bases and J by 3 bases; unmatched bases: 8. Germline-derived CDR1 and CDR2 are SGDLS and YYNGEE. CDR3 sequence reads: CASSVETLADYYNEQFF. In DNA, the CDR3 is TGTGCCAGCAGCGTAGAAACACTAGCGGATTACTACAATGAGCAGTTCTTC.

This clone has just one count. Here the CDR3 DNA reads TGCGCCACCTCGGGTGGACTAGCGGGAACCCCTAGCACAGATACGCAGTATTTT. It is translated as CATSGGLAGTPSTDTQYF. This rearrangement joins TRBV10-1 to TRBJ2-3; 12 bases line up with TRBD2. After removal of 10 bases from V and 0 bases from J, the junction contained 14 bases not matched to a gene. The V gene's germline CDR1 is WNHNN and CDR2 SYGVQD (reference sequence). The CDR3 has 18 amino acids.

The chain carries TRBV28 and TRBJ2-7, with TRBD1 identical over 10 bases. V lost 4 bases to trimming and J lost 5 bases; unmatched junction nucleotides: 14. Germline values: CDR1 MDHEN, CDR2 SYDVKM. The CDR3 loop spans 17 amino acids. The CDR3 loop is CASSSPPRTGGKNEQYF. DNA of the CDR3: TGTGCCAGCAGTTCGCCTCCCCGGACAGGGGGTAAAAACGAGCAGTACTTC.

Only one count was recorded for this clone. The V gene is TRBV2, the J gene TRBJ2-6, with 8 bases matching TRBD1. With 8 bases clipped from V and 0 bases from J, the junction kept 3 bases outside the gene matches. The germline gives CDR1 SNHLY, CDR2 FYNNEI. The CDR3 is 15 amino acids. The CDR3 DNA follows: TGTGCCAGCCATGGACAGGGCTCTGGGGCCAACGTCCTGACTTTC. It codes for CASHGQGSGANVLTF. The full variable domain, rest sourced from reference TRBV2 and TRBJ2-6, is EPEVTQTPSHQVTQMGQEVILRCVPISNHLYFYWYRQILGQKVEFLVSFYNNEISEKSEIFDDQFSVERPDGSNFTLKIRSTKLEDSAMYFCASHGQGSGANVLTFGAGSRLTVL.